This T cell receptor (beta chain) is drawn from a study of beta chain features in type 1 diabetes (dated by TCRdb to 2017 to 2018). With regard to the full study: Patients and healthy donors did not differ in mean age, gender distribution, total cell number or subset yield. Across all samples, fewer than 110,000,000 sorted cells were examined, and cell number per subset correlated strongly with RNA yield. Naive and central memory subsets were obtained from all 30 or so donors, but regulatory and stem cell-like memory subsets were isolated from only 8 patients and roughly eight healthy donors. The study compared TCRB repertoires of sorted circulating CD4+ T cell subsets between recently diagnosed type 1 diabetes patients and matched healthy donors. Points the paper makes about the study in general: Naive, central memory and regulatory TCRB repertoires appeared to be more alike among patients than among healthy donors. HLA sub-analyses involved small numbers of individuals, so any influence of HLA type on TCRB rearrangement remained unresolved. Type 1 diabetes patients showed a moderate but significant shortening of TCRB CDR3 length in all four CD4+ subsets. Fewer insertions and more nucleotide deletions at VDJ recombination sites were observed in patients with type 1 diabetes, implying thymic rearrangement abnormalities. Sequencing cDNA rather than genomic DNA could over-represent highly expressing activated cells, although activation and CD3 levels did not differ between groups. Shorter templates might have been favored by PCR, but patient and control samples were amplified and corrected together, so both groups would have been affected equally by any skew.

This clone was picked up a small number of times. The clone's antigen remains unknown. Base qualities were left out, and no much larger clone turns up one base away. Other nucleotide sequences from this sample produce the same CDR3. The entire isolated RNA was reverse transcribed using the High Capacity cDNA Reverse Transcription Kit, and thus expressed TCRB transcripts were sequenced. Deep immunoSEQ sequencing was applied to naive, central memory and regulatory T cell samples, giving an average of approximately 4 million total reads per sample. Sorted cells were lysed in RLT buffer, and RNA was extracted using DNase-treated RNeasy Micro or Mini kits according to cell number. Each cell subset was processed on its own to prevent cross-contamination, while patient and healthy donor samples were processed together. The immunoSEQ multiplex PCR was used to amplify TCRB sequences from cDNA, generating 87-bp fragments that spanned the CDR3 region. Amplicons were sequenced on the Illumina HiSeq platform. The published analysis was carried out like this. PCR bias was corrected computationally using synthetic template baselines, and reads within Hamming distance 2 were collapsed, with unmergeable singletons discarded. Reads were aligned against IMGT so that V, D and J genes, CDR3 length and insertions or deletions at six rearrangement sites could be assigned. Clonotype counts were normalized to sorted cell number within each subset before computing true diversity and Gini coefficients with the tcR R package. The overlap coefficient, calculated on TCRB nucleotide sequences, was used to quantify repertoire sharing. As a proxy for the pre-selection repertoire, out-of-frame TCRB sequences from naive cells were analyzed. TCRdb took over this immuneACCESS table, retaining in-frame rearrangements with V and J assigned. Such tables are incomplete; in checked studies, under half of the missing clones stem from an unresolved V gene, and the remainder is unexplained. V, J and clone size reflect that table, while D and trimming were determined from the DNA. This sample has roughly 500,000 clones in its table, and approximately 30% of those were observed once. Of the sample, 0.06% to 0.07% is held by the ten largest clones.

CDR1 and CDR2 are read off the germline V gene as SQVTM and ANQGSEA. The CDR3 runs 14 amino acids, cysteine and phenylalanine included. The retained sequence is limited to the CDR3, 42 bases, with the frame set at the first base. V lost 6 bases and J lost 4 bases, and the count of bases not matched to a germline gene is 9. From each donor, a single peripheral blood sample of 95 to 150 mL on average was drawn into heparinised tubes. Using a panel that included CD45RO, CCR7, CD25, CD127, CD95 and CD27, naive, central memory, regulatory and stem cell-like memory CD4+ T cells were sorted on a BD FACSAria II. Purity was above 98% for every sorted population. Right away, PBMCs were isolated by Lymphoprep density gradient centrifugation and were stained directly, with no culture step. So that batch effects would be minimized, each experiment stained and sorted samples in pairs, pairing one healthy donor with one patient.

The sequenced sample consisted of naive CD4+ T cells from blood. The sample's cell subset or site label is to be understood as: true naive CD4+ T cells. Recombination connected TRBV29-1 to TRBJ2-1; TRBD1 fits 7 bases in the junction. This TCR was recovered from a man aged 18 to 29 in good health. In nucleotides, the sequence is TGCAGCGTAGCGACAGGGTCTTCTTACAATGAGCAGTTCTTC. It is translated as CSVATGSSYNEQFF.